This T cell receptor (beta chain) appears in the sequencing data of a study of monozygotic twins with inflammatory bowel disease. Germline V lookup: CDR1 KGHDR, CDR2 SFDVKD. This CDR3 contains 14 residues. A template switching step added UMIs, each with a 6-nucleotide sample barcode. After re-calling the 5' RACE reads, TCRdb lists one entry per CDR3 protein, DNA absent. This listing includes some 170,000 distinct CDR3 sequences. As concerns this clonotype: Its specificity is not known.

Study results and limitations: None of the different T cell subtypes could be distinguished from one another.

The sequenced material came from blood. This chain joins TRBV24-1 and TRBJ2-1; with no DNA, the TCRdb D assignment of TRBD2 cannot be verified. The origin of this receptor is a human donor with ulcerative colitis or Crohn's disease, or a healthy co-twin of an affected twin (not recorded which). CDR3 sequence reads: CATQGPFPYNEQFF.